This TCR beta chain was recovered during a study of T cells expressing NK-cell markers. About the study: The eight sequenced donors comprised seven who were HCMV-seropositive and one who was seronegative. Study outcomes and limitations: Leadership of the CD3+CD56-NKG2C+ fraction also belonged to these clonotypes in a handful of donors.

In generating TCR beta cDNA, 5'RACE template switching with UMIs was used. TCRdb reanalyzed the 5' RACE reads and collapses them to one entry per CDR3 protein, without DNA. The sample is made up of about 410,000 distinct CDR3 sequences, and the top ten hold around 10% of it. As to this clonotype: Its antigen is undetermined.

Germline V gene data show CDR1 as DFQATT and CDR2 as SNEGSKA (reference sequence). The CDR3 runs 18 residues. The sequence derives from a woman aged 45-65 years in good health. The V gene is TRBV20-1, the J gene TRBJ2-1; TCRdb reports TRBD2, a call that lacks DNA to check it against. Sequencing input: blood T cells: a sorted CD56 or NKG2C T cell subset, CD4+ or CD8+ T cells, or bulk PBMC T cells (not recorded which). The CDR3 reads CSATMLAGDHSGSNEQFF.